This T cell receptor (beta chain) was profiled in a study of T cell repertoires in cytomegalovirus infection. Using its own MiXCR run on the reads, TCRdb lists one record per CDR3 protein. The sample lists fewer than 1,000,000 distinct CDR3 sequences, 30% to 40% occurring once. This clonotype was detected many times. What it binds is not known. The trim removed 4 bases at V and 5 bases at J, leaving 5 bases unmatched. The CDR3 contains 14 residues. Germline lookup yields CDR1 MDHEN and CDR2 SYDVKM. V gene TRBV28 combines with J gene TRBJ1-5; TRBD1 matches 7 bases. The receptor comes from a human donor in good health (CMV status not recorded). Some clones in this sample may be carry-over from other donors' samples. Sequencing was performed on cultured CD8+ T cells from PBMCs, taken from culture after CMV antigen stimulation. Here the CDR3 reads CASSSRDRDQPQHF. The CDR3 DNA follows: TGTGCCAGCAGTTCACGGGACAGAGATCAGCCCCAGCATTTT.